This T cell receptor beta chain comes out of a study of cytomegalovirus exposure and HLA in healthy donors. General study points: Through in vitro validation, three CMV-associated chains were shown to be specific for CMV antigens.

The J segment lost 3 bases and the V segment lost 4 bases, leaving 9 bases of the junction unmatched. This CDR3 comprises 15 residues. Germline CDR1 SGHRS, CDR2 YFSETQ. With regard to this clone: Its antigen is still unknown.

Sequenced by immunoSEQ multiplex PCR; TCRdb stores in-frame clones only, minus some. The data hold fewer than 300,000 clones, with around 89% observed a single time. This chain links TRBV5-1 with TRBJ2-7; 8 bases fit TRBD1. The sequencing input was PBMCs. The source of this sequence is a woman aged 18-29 years in good health and CMV-seronegative. The DNA for the CDR3 is TGCGCCAGCAGCCCAGCCGGGACAGGCCTCTACGAGCAGTACTTC. Translation gives CASSPAGTGLYEQYF.